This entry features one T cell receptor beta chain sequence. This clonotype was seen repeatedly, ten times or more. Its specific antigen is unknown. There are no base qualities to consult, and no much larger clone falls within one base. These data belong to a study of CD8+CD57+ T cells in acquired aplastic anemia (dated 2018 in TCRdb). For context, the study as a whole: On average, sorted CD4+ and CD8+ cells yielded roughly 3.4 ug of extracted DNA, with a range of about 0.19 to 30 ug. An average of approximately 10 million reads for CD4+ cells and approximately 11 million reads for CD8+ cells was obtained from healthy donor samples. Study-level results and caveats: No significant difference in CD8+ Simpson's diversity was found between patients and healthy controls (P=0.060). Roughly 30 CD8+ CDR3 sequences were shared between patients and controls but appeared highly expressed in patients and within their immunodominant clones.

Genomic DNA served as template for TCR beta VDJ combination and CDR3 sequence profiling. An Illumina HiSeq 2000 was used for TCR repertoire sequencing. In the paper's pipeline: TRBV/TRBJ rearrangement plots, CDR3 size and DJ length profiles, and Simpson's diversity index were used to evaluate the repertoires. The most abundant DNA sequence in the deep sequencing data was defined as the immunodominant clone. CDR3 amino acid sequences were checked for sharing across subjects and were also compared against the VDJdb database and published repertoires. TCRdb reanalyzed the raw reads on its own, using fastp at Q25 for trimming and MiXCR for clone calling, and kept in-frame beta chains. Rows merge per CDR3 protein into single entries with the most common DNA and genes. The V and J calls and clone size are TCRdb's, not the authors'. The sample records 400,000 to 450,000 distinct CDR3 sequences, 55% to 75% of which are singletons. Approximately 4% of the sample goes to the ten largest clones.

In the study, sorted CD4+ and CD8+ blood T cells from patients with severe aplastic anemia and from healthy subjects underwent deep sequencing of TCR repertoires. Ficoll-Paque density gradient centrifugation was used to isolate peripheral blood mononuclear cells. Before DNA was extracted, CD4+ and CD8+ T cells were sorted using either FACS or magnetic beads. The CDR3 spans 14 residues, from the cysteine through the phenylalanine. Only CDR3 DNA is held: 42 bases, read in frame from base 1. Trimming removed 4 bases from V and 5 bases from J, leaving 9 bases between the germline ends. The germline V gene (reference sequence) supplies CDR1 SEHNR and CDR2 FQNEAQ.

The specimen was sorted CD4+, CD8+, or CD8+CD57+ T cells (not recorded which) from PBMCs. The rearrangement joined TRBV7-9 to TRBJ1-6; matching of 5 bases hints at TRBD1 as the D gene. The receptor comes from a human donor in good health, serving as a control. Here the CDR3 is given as CASSSQGNNSPLHF. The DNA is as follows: TGTGCCAGCAGCTCCCAGGGTAATAATTCACCCCTCCACTTT.